These T cell receptor beta chains were read from a single sample in a study of lymphopenia after photon versus proton radiotherapy. TCRdb's table, derived via immunoSEQ multiplex PCR, lists solely in-frame clones and lacks some. The sample shows around 62,000 clones, approximately 84% of them seen only once. Sequenced material: peripheral blood, taken from a patient treated with proton-based radiotherapy. The receptors shown here come from a man in his sixties with pancreatic cancer. CDR3s include the opening cysteine and the closing phenylalanine or tryptophan. D genes are given only for firm matches. Clone sizes are given selectively: once, few, many, or a class where the clone is expanded.

-	TRBV6-6	TRBD1	14	CASSYPRTGIGYTF
few	TRBV5-1	TRBD2	16	CASSLVGGSRTGELFF
-	TRBV7-9	-	14	CASSLDGLHYEQYF
-	TRBV5-6	-	14	CASSLSGRNYEQYF
-	TRBV9	TRBD2	18	CASRAGTSGSANTGELFF
-	TRBV6-1	-	16	CASSEGGGYSIYGYTF
-	TRBV27	TRBD2	14	CASSWAGASNTQYF
-	TRBV6-5	-	14	CASSFQGSGTEAFF
-	TRBV10-2	-	16	CASSEPANPSTDTQYF
-	TRBV30	TRBD1	14	CAWSVKGARQPQHF
-	TRBV19	-	14	CASTFRTGTQPQHF
-	TRBV6-5	-	15	CASSYSRNSNQPQHF
-	TRBV10-1	-	13	CASSESIVNEQFF
-	TRBV5-1	-	16	CASSLVYGGTYNEQFF
-	TRBV5-6	-	17	CASSFGFTGKAYNEQFF
-	TRBV28	TRBD1	14	CASSPGGPGNTIYF
few	TRBV19	-	13	CASSEGLNQPQHF
-	TRBV11-3	TRBD2	20	CASSGPGLAGDSGYTGELFF
-	TRBV28	-	14	CASYPTGFGTEAFF
-	TRBV19	-	14	CATRGGPNTGELFF
-	TRBV27	-	14	CASSLSWSSDTQYF
once	TRBV2	-	14	CASRYGVAYNEQFF
-	TRBV7-9	-	18	CASSPLGGVTVREETQYF
once	TRBV10-3	-	16	CAIPGEPASGANVLTF
once	TRBV7-8	-	16	CASSLRTGHLNTEAFF
-	TRBV28	-	20	CASSPALGRGRKTGANVLTF
-	TRBV5-1	-	16	CASSFGAAKNTGELFF
-	TRBV19	-	14	CASSMGLTGTEAFF
-	TRBV5-4	TRBD2	19	CASSGGGAGGPTSTDTQYF
-	TRBV6-5	TRBD1	14	CASSADRGGTEAFF
few	TRBV7-9	TRBD1	15	CASSAQGATNEKLFF